This T cell receptor (beta chain) stems from a study of CD8+ T cells in alopecia areata. Germline V gives CDR1 MNHEY, CDR2 SMNVEV (reference sequence). After removal of 3 bases from V and 4 bases from J, the junction contained 4 bases not matched to a gene. There are 14 residues in the CDR3. Points on this clone: Its antigen is unknown. Other nucleotide sequences from this sample produce the same CDR3.

As the sequencing template, cDNA was produced by extracting RNA and reverse transcribing it. TCRdb's copy holds only in-frame clones and misses some; the assay was immunoSEQ multiplex PCR. The sample records over 90,000 clones, about nine tenths being singletons. Study-wide points: Amid tofacitinib therapy, many expanded lesional clones stayed present in scalp and blood.

Regarding treatment: oral pan-JAK inhibitor, 5-10 mg twice daily. The sequence was collected from a human donor with alopecia areata. The rearrangement joins TRBV27 to TRBJ2-7; 9 nucleotides agree with TRBD2. The sequenced sample was CD8+ T cells sorted from blood, obtained at approximately week 34, from a patient treated with tofacitinib. The CDR3 is CASSFSGSSYEQYF. The CDR3 DNA is TGTGCCAGCAGTTTTAGCGGGAGTTCTTACGAGCAGTACTTC.